The T cell receptor (beta chain) under discussion was sequenced for a study of cytomegalovirus exposure and HLA in healthy donors (dated by TCRdb to about 2017). With respect to the entire study: An earlier analysis of approximately 590 of the donors reported more than 250 Gb of sequence data and roughly 110 million unique TCR beta sequences from some 180 million T cells. High-throughput TCR immunosequencing, statistical association of individual TCRs with disease status, and machine learning were combined to predict cytomegalovirus infection status. A separate validation cohort of roughly 110 different subjects was used in addition to the roughly 700-subject first cohort. The study used immunosequencing to profile the T cell repertoires of approximately 690 subjects and linked those repertoires to cytomegalovirus serostatus. Genome-wide SNP genotypes for about 60% of the roughly 700 donors were used in a later genetic analysis, which treated that subset as a discovery cohort. Every repertoire in the discovery cohort had been generated on one and the same sequencing platform. The number of donors typed differed by locus, with 629-630 for A, B, C, DRB1 and DQB1, roughly 520 for DQA1, some 570 for DPA1, and 472 for DPB1. Rather than using new phenotypic data, the later analysis identified candidate immune exposures from TCR beta sequences and from how often those sequences occurred across donors. Donor age, sex, ethnicity and CMV serostatus were collected together with the repertoire data. A later analysis re-examined previously published TCR beta repertoires from just over 650 donors and added high-resolution HLA genotyping to investigate patterns of TCR occurrence. HLA typing covered class I and class II loci at four-digit resolution. Of the 300 to 450 genotyped donors, around 81% fell in the genetic ancestry cluster associated with self-reported Caucasian donors. Because of strong linkage in the cohort, roughly five DR-DQ haplotypes were treated as single units for association and clustering. To decide whether each TCR beta V gene segment behaved as functional or pseudogenic, an earlier analysis of 587 of the donors relied on high-throughput TCR beta sequencing. The study aimed to test whether cataloging public T cell receptors could reveal signatures of past pathogen exposure. Roughly 290 gigabases of sequencing data and around 88 million unique TCR sequences made up an early release that covered 500 to 650 HLA-typed donors. Across some 400 genotyped donors of the cohort, an average of roughly 250,000 unique TCR beta nucleotide sequences per donor were sequenced, and roughly 20% of those sequences were non-productive. On the study overall, not on this receptor specifically: The study listed 170 or so TCR beta chains as associated with cytomegalovirus. Across donors, most TCR sequences were observed very rarely, whereas some public TCRs were present in many individuals. A further reported finding was that TCR beta sequences accurately predicted the HLA-A and HLA-B alleles for most subjects in the first cohort. Three of the identified cytomegalovirus-associated TCR beta chains were confirmed in vitro to be specific for cytomegalovirus antigens. In a later genetic analysis, fewer N-insertions in productive TCRs were reported among donors in an Asian-associated ancestry cluster than the 666-donor mean. Presence/absence analyses assumed roughly uniform sequencing depth across donors, an assumption that may not hold. An earlier analysis of some 560 of the donors showed that most TCR beta V segments appeared in productive rearrangements either about 87% or about 30% of the time, which broadly matched IMGT annotations. Most CMV-associated TCR beta chains appeared to be HLA-restricted in a later analysis, and the HLA associations seemed to be driven largely by CMV exposure. Correlated functional status among segregating V segments might be attributable to linkage disequilibrium, but an unknown experimental factor could not be ruled out. According to a later analysis, TCR association rates differed among HLA loci, with DRB1 alleles showing the most associated TCRs and HLA-C alleles showing the fewest. Strong co-occurrence of HLA alleles, especially DR and DQ, made assigning TCR associations to individual alleles difficult. In a later genetic analysis, a missense DCLRE1C variant was associated with V-gene and J-gene trimming of TCR beta chains, and the association was replicated in an independent cohort. CMV serostatus was the only immune exposure information available for the cohort. The classifier was reported to diagnose cytomegalovirus status with high specificity and sensitivity in both the original cohort and the validation cohort. Several of the top co-occurrence clusters appeared to be linked to parvovirus B19, influenza, CMV and Epstein-Barr virus, according to a later analysis. According to the authors, the approach could potentially be generalized to other disease states and immunological phenotypes. This cohort had only TCR beta chains sequenced, and the lack of alpha or paired-chain data limited which features could be detected. A cluster of highly shared sequence variants was judged likely to represent a technical artifact of the sequencing pipeline. A later analysis found that HLA-associated TCR beta chains were more clonally expanded and had lower generation probabilities than equally common non-associated chains. Specific HLA alleles were associated with over 15,000 TCR beta sequences at a false discovery rate of 0.05 in a later analysis. Because the 87-base-pair reads could not distinguish some IMGT-functional V segments, including TRBV6-2 and TRBV6-3, those segments were excluded. Seventeen rarely observed V segments, including chromosome 9 orphons, were excluded from the earlier analysis of about 610 of the donors because counts were too low. Because some donors lacked HLA typing at each locus, the association tests relied only on the typed subset.

Libraries were prepared through the immunoSEQ multiplex PCR assay. For the multiplex PCR, a mixture combining 60 forward primers for TCR Vbeta segments and 13 reverse primers for TCR Jbeta segments was used. The CDR3 region of rearranged TCR beta genes was amplified from genomic DNA with a multiplex PCR assay. The amplified TCR beta libraries were sequenced on the Illumina HiSeq System as 87-base-pair reads. In the source study's methods: A later analysis tallied roughly 80 million unique TCR beta chains across the 666 repertoires, and some 10 million of those chains were shared by two or more donors. Raw reads were error-corrected and collapsed into unique sequences by a nearest-neighbor algorithm in which closely related sequences were merged to remove PCR and sequencing errors. V, D and J gene segments were assigned by aligning CDR3 sequences to IMGT reference sequences. Each retained sequence needed at least a six-nucleotide match to both a V gene segment and a J gene segment. Rearrangements were classified as productive when the CDR3 lacked stop codons and remained in frame with V and J, and all other rearrangements were classified as non-productive. CDR3 was defined by IMGT convention, running from the second conserved V-encoded cysteine to the conserved J-encoded phenylalanine. The earlier analysis of 550 to 650 of the donors excluded any sequence lacking an unambiguous match to a single V gene segment. In an earlier analysis of approximately 590 of the donors, V segments were called functional above 56.7% productive rearrangements and were called segregating when the between-donor standard deviation exceeded 5%. A statistical classification framework was built for diagnosing cytomegalovirus status from the catalog of TCR beta chain sequences. V and J gene assignment, in a later analysis, came from comparing TCR nucleotide sequences with IMGT/GENE-DB human TR gene sequences. The TCRdist pipeline was used in a later analysis to assign CDR3 sequences and most-parsimonious VDJ recombination scenarios. In a later analysis, each TCR beta chain was defined by its CDR3 amino acid sequence together with its V-gene family, and reads without a unique V-gene family were excluded. In a later analysis, around 650 highly shared, low-generation-probability nucleotide sequences were removed to address suspected cross-contamination and a sequencing artifact. A later analysis calculated a clonal expansion index for each public chain from normalized within-repertoire ranks of inferred template counts. In a later analysis, generation probabilities were computed with a VDJ recombination model fitted to out-of-frame rearrangements, and the resulting probabilities were checked against IGoR. In a later analysis, hypergeometric tests were used to score TCR-TCR, TCR-HLA and TCR-CMV co-occurrence, with a repertoire-size bias correction applied to TCR pairs. To estimate false discovery rates, a later analysis permuted the HLA or CMV assignments 20 times. In a later analysis, co-occurring TCRs were grouped with DBSCAN, and TCRdist sequence similarity was added when clustering was performed within HLA-allele-positive subsets. Co-occurrence clustering excluded repertoires with fewer than 30,000 or more than 120,000 public chains, plus five with anomalous nucleotide sharing. The table was pulled from immuneACCESS by TCRdb, which kept in-frame rearrangements only. Such tables lose some clones; where checked, under half of the loss comes from unresolved V genes, and the rest has no known cause. The DNA gave D and trimming, while V, J and clone size come from that table. In all, the sample holds some 120,000 clones, and more than 60% of those were seen once. The top ten hold 13% of the sample.

The cohort was made up of roughly 670 healthy bone marrow donors. All cohort members were sampled while nominally healthy, although unrecorded immune exposures were likely present. The donor was CMV seropositive and was included in the group of around 300 seropositive cohort members. Every donor gave a peripheral blood sample, and the peripheral blood mononuclear cells from that sample were used for TCR beta sequencing. The Qiagen DNeasy Blood Extraction Kit was used to extract genomic DNA from the blood cell samples. From cysteine to phenylalanine, the CDR3 is 16 amino acids long. The only DNA kept is the CDR3, 48 bases in frame from the first base. From a lookup of the germline V gene, CDR1 and CDR2 are SNHLY and FYNNEI. V is cut by 4 bases and J by 0 bases, and the space between the germline ends is 10 bases. Note on this clone: Its antigen remains undetermined. Base qualities are missing; no much larger clone stands one base away.

Input material: PBMCs. Recombination linked TRBV2 to TRBJ2-6; TRBD1 is perhaps the D gene, given 6 matching bases. The receptor was isolated from a woman aged 55-70 years in good health and CMV-seropositive. The DNA sequence follows: TGTGCCAGCAGTGGTAACAGGGCCTCTGGGGCCAACGTCCTGACTTTC. This gives the protein CASSGNRASGANVLTF.